The 26 T cell receptor beta chains in this list originate from one sample, sequenced in a study of tumor-infiltrating lymphocytes in primary liver carcinoma. Germline DNA was extracted too, while blood RNA derived from unsorted whole blood. Total RNA (around 510 ng) served as template for TCR beta cDNA synthesis primed by a constant-region primer. Construction of TCR beta libraries relied on three successive nested multiplex PCR rounds employing slightly modified ARM-PCR. Researchers ran the first two PCR rounds for 9 to 10 cycles each with TRBV1-TRBV30 forward primers and a C-beta reverse primer. TCRdb re-called the multiplex PCR reads through MiXCR, storing one row per CDR3 protein. The sample has 310,000 or so distinct CDR3 sequences; nearly 60% are singletons. The sample taken for sequencing was peripheral blood. These TCRs come from a woman aged 25 to 45 with primary liver carcinoma and hepatitis B virus infection.

This chain links TRBV11-2 with TRBJ1-2; TRBD1 agrees at 7 bases. Germline CDR1 SGHAT, CDR2 FQNNGV. CDR3 length equals 13 residues. With 5 bases clipped from V and 6 bases from J, the junction kept 6 bases outside the gene matches. CDR3 region: CASSPGQFHGYTF. The CDR3 DNA follows: TGTGCCAGCAGCCCGGGACAGTTCCATGGCTACACCTTC. The full variable domain, in which reference TRBV11-2 and TRBJ1-2 provide the parts outside the CDR3, is EAGVAQSPRYKIIEKRQSVAFWCNPISGHATLYWYQQILGQGPKLLIQFQNNGVVDDSQLPKDRFSAERLKGVDSTLKIQPAKLEDSAVYLCASSPGQFHGYTFGSGTRLTVV.

In this sample, this clonotype turned up many times. This chain uses TRBV6-6 with TRBJ2-5, with 7 bases matching TRBD2. Losses at the gene ends were 8 bases for V and 5 bases for J; bases not matched to a gene: 17. The CDR3 is 16 amino acids. The germline V gene has CDR1 MNHNY and CDR2 SVGAGI (reference sequence). CDR3 nucleotide sequence: TGTGCCAGCCACGCCGCGGGAGAAGGTTTGGGGGAGACCCAGTACTTC. It codes for CASHAAGEGLGETQYF.

This chain connects TRBV29-1 to TRBJ2-5; no definite D call. The germline V and J ends were trimmed by 6 bases and 2 bases, with 4 bases remaining between them. The germline CDR1 and CDR2 sequences are SQVTM and ANQGSEA. The CDR3 loop spans 10 amino acids. As DNA, the CDR3 is TGCAGCGTCGATCAAGAGACCCAGTACTTC. It yields the protein CSVDQETQYF.

With respect to this clonotype: The junction and the germline gene differ at one end; a read error may be behind it. The chain has TRBV5-4 and TRBJ1-1; no clear D. Germline CDR1 reads SGHNT; CDR2 reads YYREEE (reference sequence). This CDR3 has 13 amino acids. In DNA, the CDR3 is TGTGCCAGCAGTCTCCGACTGAACATTGAAGCTTTCTTT. The encoded protein is CASSLRLNIEAFF.

Comments on this clonotype: Lacking the conserved final phenylalanine or tryptophan, this CDR3 likely reflects a read error. V is TRBV10-3 and J is TRBJ2-7, with TRBD2 matching over 9 bases. This CDR3 contains 14 residues. Unmatched junction bases numbered 6, after V lost 4 bases and J lost 5 bases. In germline, CDR1 is ENHRY, CDR2 SYGVKD. The CDR3 coding sequence is TGTGCCATCAGTGGTCGGGCGGGAGGGGACGAGCAGTACTTA. This sequence encodes CAISGRAGGDEQYL.

Note on this clonotype: The conserved closing phenylalanine or tryptophan is absent in this CDR3, likely reflecting a read error. The genes are TRBV4-1 and TRBJ2-5, with a weak D call TRBD2 (6 bases). CDR1 is MGHRA and CDR2 is YSYEKL in the germline V gene. V dropped 5 bases and J dropped 4 bases, with 20 bases sitting between them. This CDR3 contains 16 residues. This CDR3 reads CASSEVTLAELETQYS. The CDR3 region has the DNA TGCGCCAGCAGCGAAGTCACGTTAGCGGAACTAGAGACCCAGTACTCC.

The rearrangement links TRBV2 to TRBJ1-1, with 8 bases matching TRBD1. This CDR3 is built from 15 residues. Germline values: CDR1 SNHLY, CDR2 FYNNEI. The V and J ends lost 4 bases and 0 bases, in that order; junction bases with no gene match: 4. The CDR3 sequence is CASSVTGVMNTEAFF. DNA of the CDR3: TGTGCCAGCAGTGTGACAGGGGTGATGAACACTGAAGCTTTCTTT.

At least ten counts were recorded for this clonotype. V is TRBV11-2 and J is TRBJ2-7; D is perhaps TRBD1 (6 bases). The V end lost 5 bases, the J end lost 0 bases, and 11 bases lay between the germline ends. This CDR3 is built from 14 residues. CDR1 is SGHAT and CDR2 is FQNNGV in the germline V gene. CDR3 sequence (DNA): TGTGCCAGCAGCCAGGGGTTTAGCTCCTACGAGCAGTACTTC. Protein: CASSQGFSSYEQYF.

In regard to this clonotype: This may come from a read error, since a much larger clone is one base off. This sequence joins TRBV12-3 or TRBV12-4 and TRBJ2-5; D perhaps matches TRBD1 (5 bases). CDR3 size: 17 residues. V was trimmed by 2 bases and J by 4 bases, leaving 20 bases between them. This CDR3 reads CASSLRTQVQWGETQYF. The CDR3 region has the DNA TGTGCCAGCAGTTTAAGGACACAGGTTCAGTGGGGAGAGACCCAGTACTTC.

Written as DNA, the CDR3 is TGTGCCAGCACTAGAGGGGTCGGGACTGAAGCTTTCTTT. Its translation: CASTRGVGTEAFF. J is TRBJ1-1 and V is TRBV28, with D maybe TRBD1 (5 bases). The CDR3 extends over 13 amino acids. In germline, CDR1 is MDHEN, CDR2 SYDVKM. V lost 7 bases to trimming and J lost 5 bases, with 14 bases between them.

This clonotype was counted many times. The V call is TRBV6-5, the J call TRBJ2-2, with TRBD2 as a possible D gene (5 bases). Germline V gene data show CDR1 as MNHEY and CDR2 as SVGAGI. The V end lost 7 bases, the J end lost 4 bases, and 13 bases lay between the germline ends. The CDR3 covers 14 residues. In DNA form, the CDR3 reads TGTGCCAGCAACAGAAGAGGGTTCACCGGGGAGCTGTTTTTT. This gives the protein CASNRRGFTGELFF.

On this clonotype: A clone one base away is much larger, so this may be a read error. CDR3 residues: CASNLRVGAREAFF. In DNA, the CDR3 is TGTGCCAGCAATTTAAGGGTAGGGGCGCGAGAAGCTTTCTTT. The rearrangement links TRBV12-3 or TRBV12-4 to TRBJ1-1; D possibly corresponds to TRBD1 (5 bases). This CDR3 is built from 14 residues.

This clonotype was seen more than once but under ten times. The CDR3 is CASRLVPDEQFF. Written as DNA, the CDR3 is TGTGCCAGCAGACTAGTTCCCGATGAGCAGTTCTTC. The genes are TRBV6-5 and TRBJ2-1, with D maybe TRBD2 (5 bases). Trimming took off 6 bases at V and 8 bases at J, with 11 bases between the two ends. This CDR3 region has 12 residues. CDR1 is MNHEY and CDR2 is SVGAGI in the germline V gene.

This clonotype was recorded a few times. The V call is TRBV7-8, the J call TRBJ2-5; the match to TRBD2 covers 14 bases. The J segment lost 1 base and the V segment lost 5 bases, leaving 3 bases of the junction unmatched. There are 16 residues in the CDR3. Germline lookup yields CDR1 SGHVS and CDR2 FQNEAQ. The CDR3 bases are TGTGCCAGCAGCCAAGGGACTAGCGGGGGCCAAGAGACCCAGTACTTC. Protein product: CASSQGTSGGQETQYF.

In regard to this clonotype: The junction differs from germline at one of its ends, possibly a read error. J is TRBJ2-7 and V is TRBV9; D possibly corresponds to TRBD2 (6 bases). This CDR3 has 16 residues. Germline lookup yields CDR1 SGDLS and CDR2 YYNGEE. DNA of the CDR3: TGTGCCGGCAGCTCCTCCCCGGGCTCGAGCGGGTACGAGCAGTACTTC. Translation gives CAGSSSPGSSGYEQYF.

A word on this clonotype: Since the CDR3 does not end with the conserved phenylalanine or tryptophan, this likely comes from a read error. This chain uses TRBV7-9 with TRBJ2-7; D is unclear. The germline V gene has CDR1 SEHNR and CDR2 FQNEAQ (reference sequence). There are 14 residues in the CDR3. CDR3 DNA sequence: TGTGCCAACAGCTTTCTAATGACCCCCTACGAGCAGTACCTC. This codes for CANSFLMTPYEQYL.

With regard to this clonotype: Without the conserved terminal phenylalanine or tryptophan, this CDR3 likely stems from a read error. The CDR3 here is CASISSDLNNEQFI. The CDR3, as DNA: TGTGCCAGCATCTCATCCGACTTGAATAATGAGCAGTTCATC. This sequence joins TRBV11-2 and TRBJ2-1; D gene unclear. Germline V lookup: CDR1 SGHAT, CDR2 FQNNGV. The CDR3 sequence is 14 residues long. Trimming cost V 7 bases and J 7 bases, with 17 bases left between them.

Comment on this clonotype: This may come from a read error, since a much larger clone is one base off. V is TRBV4-1 and J is TRBJ1-5; 8 nucleotides align to TRBD1. CDR1 is MGHRA and CDR2 is YSYEKL in the germline V gene. The CDR3 runs to 16 residues. The CDR3 sequence: CASSQAGQGSNQSQHF. The CDR3 DNA reads as TGCGCCAGCAGCCAGGCTGGACAGGGAAGTAATCAGTCCCAGCATTTT.

A remark on this clonotype: The junction differs from germline at one of its ends, possibly a read error. This chain's CDR3 is CASSPGTIGYNAQFF. DNA of the CDR3: TGCGCCAGCAGCCCAGGGACAATTGGGTACAATGCGCAGTTCTTC. V gene TRBV4-3 combines with J gene TRBJ2-1; the D gene is possibly TRBD1 (6 bases). Germline CDR1 reads LGHNA; CDR2 reads YSLEER. The CDR3 covers 15 residues.

The sample holds many counts of this clonotype. The chain employs TRBV12-3 or TRBV12-4 and TRBJ1-2, with 9 bases lining up with TRBD1. The CDR3 runs to 14 residues. Germline trimming cut 6 bases from V and 7 bases from J; bases unmatched to any gene: 9. This chain's CDR3 is CASSPWDRVAGYTF. DNA of the CDR3: TGTGCCAGCAGCCCCTGGGACAGGGTGGCTGGCTACACCTTC.

A single count supports this clonotype. V is TRBV28 and J is TRBJ2-7; 7 positions agree with TRBD1. The CDR3 has 12 residues. The germline CDR1 and CDR2 sequences are MDHEN and SYDVKM. V trimming: 10 bases; J trimming: 5 bases; junction bases outside the gene matches: 8. CDR3: CANRPTGDEQYF. The CDR3 bases are TGTGCCAACAGGCCCACAGGGGACGAGCAGTACTTC.

This clonotype was found a few times. The chain links TRBV10-1 to TRBJ1-5; D not certain. This CDR3 spans 14 amino acids. Trimming took 0 bases from V and 1 from J, leaving 4 bases between them. Germline V lookup: CDR1 WNHNN, CDR2 SYGVQD (reference sequence). The CDR3 loop reads CASSESGSNQPQHF. The CDR3 DNA follows: TGCGCCAGCAGTGAGTCAGGGAGCAATCAGCCCCAGCATTTT.

The gene calls are TRBV6-6 and TRBJ1-4; TRBD1 is a possible D gene (6 bases). CDR3 length: 16 amino acids. Trimming removed 7 bases at V and 2 bases at J, with 17 bases between. CDR1 is MNHNY, CDR2 SVGAGI, per germline (reference sequence). CDR3 amino acids: CASTNRASLTNEKLFF. Here the CDR3 DNA reads TGTGCCAGCACTAACAGGGCTAGTCTCACTAATGAAAAACTGTTTTTT.

Of note for this clonotype: Given a much more abundant clone one base away, this may be a read error. The chain has TRBV12-3 or TRBV12-4 and TRBJ2-5, with 9 bases that match TRBD2. The CDR3 is made up of 15 amino acids. Here the CDR3 DNA reads TGTCCCAGCAGTCCACAATATAGCGGGAGAGAGACCCAGTACTTC. As protein: CPSSPQYSGRETQYF.

This clonotype turned up a few times. In DNA form, the CDR3 reads TGTGCAAGTCGCAGACCCGGGTTCTCAGACGAGACCCAGTACTTC. Its protein product is CASRRPGFSDETQYF. This chain uses TRBV12-2 with TRBJ2-5; the table assigns TRBD2, which was not confirmed against the DNA. TRBV12-2 is deemed a pseudogene. The CDR3 loop spans 15 amino acids.

In the case of this clonotype: A much more abundant neighbour one base away suggests this may be a read error. V and J are TRBV14 and TRBJ2-6; D is undetermined. The CDR3 loop spans 13 amino acids. Germline loops: CDR1 SGHDN, CDR2 FVKESK. The CDR3 protein is CTSSQAGANVLTF. The CDR3 DNA follows: TGTACCAGCAGCCAAGCTGGGGCCAACGTCCTGACTTTC.